The 5 T cell receptor beta chains presented below share a single source sample, sequenced in a study of response to subunit inactivated influenza vaccine. TCRdb independently ran MiXCR on the RT-PCR reads; one entry per CDR3 protein. The sample consists of hundreds of thousands of distinct CDR3 sequences, about a fifth of them appearing once. Sample: PBMCs from blood, taken 21 months after vaccination. The receptors here all came from a man aged 50-75 years who received an inactivated influenza vaccine.

This clonotype showed up many times. The chain recombines TRBV6-5 with TRBJ2-2; 11 nucleotides align to TRBD1. This CDR3 has 17 residues. Germline V CDR1 and CDR2: MNHEY, SVGAGI. V was clipped by 7 bases and J by 4 bases; unmatched bases: 11. The DNA for the CDR3 is TGTGCCAGCAAACCAATGGCCGGGACAGGGGGCACCGGGGAGCTGTTTTTT. Protein product: CASKPMAGTGGTGELFF.

This clonotype was detected only a few times. The chain has TRBV11-2 and TRBJ1-3, with no clear D. Germline CDR1 and CDR2: SGHAT and FQNNGV. Trimming stripped 0 bases from V and 2 bases from J, with 8 bases between. The CDR3 runs to 15 residues. The CDR3 DNA reads as TGTGCCAGCAGCTTAGATCACGGGGCTGGAAACACCATATATTTT. This gives the protein CASSLDHGAGNTIYF.

The chain uses TRBV28 and TRBJ1-2; a possible D gene is TRBD1 (5 bases). Trimming cost V 6 bases and J 5 bases, with 19 bases left between them. Germline V CDR1 and CDR2: MDHEN, SYDVKM. The CDR3 has 15 amino acids. The CDR3 spells CASRSDSDRGYGYTF. CDR3 nucleotide sequence: TGTGCCAGCAGATCCGACAGCGACAGAGGATATGGCTACACCTTC.

J is TRBJ1-1 and V is TRBV20-1; D possibly corresponds to TRBD1 (5 bases). The V end lost 5 bases, the J end lost 1 base, and 11 bases lay between the germline ends. The CDR3 has 13 residues. CDR1 is DFQATT and CDR2 is SNEGSKA in the germline V gene (reference sequence). The CDR3 here is CSADGHQNTEAFF. The CDR3 region has the DNA TGCAGTGCTGATGGACACCAGAACACTGAAGCTTTCTTT.

This chain links TRBV29-1 with TRBJ2-5, with a possible D match to TRBD1 (5 bases). The V and J ends lost 2 bases and 4 bases respectively, with 11 bases between them. This CDR3 comprises 13 residues. Germline V gene data show CDR1 as SQVTM and CDR2 as ANQGSEA. In DNA, the CDR3 is TGCAGCGTTGAAAGACAGCGAAGAGAGACCCAGTACTTC. It encodes CSVERQRRETQYF.